This record concerns one T cell receptor (beta chain) sequence. Antigen: not known. The V end lost 6 bases, the J end lost 4 bases, and 16 bases lay between the germline ends. Germline-derived CDR1 and CDR2 are SGHDT and YYEEEE. This CDR3 is built from 14 residues. The sample belongs to a study of cytomegalovirus exposure and HLA in healthy donors. PCR amplification relied on 60 Vbeta primers (plus 13 Jbeta primers). Data came from immunoSEQ multiplex PCR; TCRdb stores just in-frame clones and leaves some out. The sample holds about 180,000 clones, 70% to 80% seen once. Study outcomes and limitations: Later analysis suggested most CMV-associated TCR beta chains were HLA-restricted. Presence/absence analyses assumed roughly uniform sequencing depth across donors, which may not hold. Prior analysis indicated that the majority of TCR beta V segments exhibited productivity approximately 87% or approximately 30% of the time. A few chains tied to CMV proved CMV antigen-specific in vitro.

V and J are TRBV5-6 and TRBJ1-2; the D gene is possibly TRBD1 (5 bases). This TCR was recovered from a man in his sixties in good health and CMV-seronegative. Sequenced: PBMCs. CDR3 DNA: TGTGCCAGCACCCTGATGGGGCAGGGCTATGGCTACACCTTC. The encoded protein is CASTLMGQGYGYTF.